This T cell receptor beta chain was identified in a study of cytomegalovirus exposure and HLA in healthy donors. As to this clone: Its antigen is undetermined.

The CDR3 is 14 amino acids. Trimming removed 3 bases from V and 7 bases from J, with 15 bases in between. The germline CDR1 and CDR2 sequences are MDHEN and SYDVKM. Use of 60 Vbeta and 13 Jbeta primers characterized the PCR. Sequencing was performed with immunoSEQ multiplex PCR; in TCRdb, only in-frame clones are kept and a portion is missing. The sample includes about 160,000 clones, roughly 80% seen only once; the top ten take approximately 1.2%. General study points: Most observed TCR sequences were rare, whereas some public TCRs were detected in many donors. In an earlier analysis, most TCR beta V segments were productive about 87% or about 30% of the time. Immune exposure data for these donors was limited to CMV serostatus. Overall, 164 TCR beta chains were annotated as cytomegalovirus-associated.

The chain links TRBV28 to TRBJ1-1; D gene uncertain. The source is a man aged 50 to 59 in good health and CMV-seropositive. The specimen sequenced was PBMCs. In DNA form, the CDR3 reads TGTGCCAGCAGTTTGGTGGGTACCCCAGGTGAAGCTTTCTTT. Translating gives CASSLVGTPGEAFF.